This T cell receptor beta chain is from a study of T cell repertoires and HLA-DP antigens. For the study at large: Alloreactive CD4+ T cells targeted HLA-DP on transduced HeLa. Donors were two male and one female, aged 18-to-29 to 60-to-69.

On this clone itself: The antigen is unknown.

Trimming at V came to 0 bases and at J to 5 bases, leaving 6 bases not matched to a gene. CDR3 length equals 15 residues. Germline V CDR1 and CDR2: ENHRY, SYGVKD. Only in-frame clones appear in the TCRdb table, and some are missing; sequencing was by immunoSEQ multiplex PCR. The table lists around 100,000 clones, 92% of them singletons, with less than 0.35% in the top ten. The sequence was obtained from a woman aged 18-29 years in good health and CMV-seronegative. The sequenced material came from CD4+ T cells from PBMCs. The chain carries TRBV10-3 and TRBJ2-7; 8 bases are shared with TRBD1. The CDR3, as DNA: TGTGCCATCAGTGAGTCGACAGTGACAGGGGACGAGCAGTACGTC. Encoded protein: CAISESTVTGDEQYV.